A single sample is the source of the 5 T cell receptor beta chains below, sequenced in a study of blood T cell repertoires in COVID-19. The table came from immunoSEQ multiplex PCR; TCRdb's copy has only in-frame clones and leaves some out. Here the sample spans 55,000 to 75,000 clones, 85% to 90% being singletons. Material: peripheral blood. The receptor source for this set is a man aged 50-59 years with active COVID-19.

V gene TRBV10-3 combines with J gene TRBJ1-1; D possibly corresponds to TRBD1 (5 bases). Trimming left V 0 bases short and J 2 bases short, with 13 bases between. Germline V gives CDR1 ENHRY, CDR2 SYGVKD. CDR3 length equals 16 residues. This chain's CDR3 is CAISESNVGRNTEAFF. The CDR3 DNA reads as TGTGCCATCAGTGAGTCGAATGTGGGGCGAAACACTGAAGCTTTCTTT.

J is TRBJ1-4 and V is TRBV5-8; D not resolved. The CDR3 contains 14 residues. The V gene's germline CDR1 is SGHTS and CDR2 YDEGEE. Trimming pared 1 base from V and 1 base from J, leaving 5 bases between. The CDR3 reads CASSLTRTNEKLFF. CDR3 sequence (DNA): TGTGCCAGCAGCTTGACTAGAACTAATGAAAAACTGTTTTTT.

The J gene is TRBJ2-3, the V gene TRBV3-1 (or the pseudogene TRBV3-2); 10 positions match TRBD2. This CDR3 is 18 amino acids long. The J segment lost 4 bases and the V segment lost 4 bases, leaving 14 bases of the junction unmatched. Germline V gene data show CDR1 as LGHDT and CDR2 as YNNKEL (reference sequence). CDR3 bases: TGTGCCAGCAGCCTAATTCCCTTCAGCGGGGGGGCCCCAGATACGCAGTATTTT. This encodes CASSLIPFSGGAPDTQYF.

The genes are TRBV6-1 and TRBJ2-3; 9 positions agree with TRBD2. This CDR3 spans 17 amino acids. Trimming took 2 bases from V and 0 from J; bases not matched to a gene: 6. CDR1 and CDR2 (germline): MNHNS, SASEGT. The CDR3 loop reads CASSEKATSGSTDTQYF. The CDR3 DNA is TGTGCCAGCAGTGAAAAGGCGACTAGCGGTAGCACAGATACGCAGTATTTT.

The V gene is TRBV27, the J gene TRBJ2-3; 9 nucleotides match TRBD2. The J segment lost 0 bases and the V segment lost 5 bases, leaving 15 bases of the junction unmatched. Per the germline V gene, CDR1 is MNHEY and CDR2 is SMNVEV (reference sequence). The length of the CDR3 is 19 residues. The CDR3 spells CASSPHVAGVGRSTDTQYF. In DNA form, the CDR3 reads TGTGCCAGCAGTCCCCACGTAGCGGGAGTCGGTCGAAGCACAGATACGCAGTATTTT.